A selection of T cell receptor beta chains follows, all from one sample in a study of radiotherapy plus CTLA-4 blockade in lung cancer. The data were produced by immunoSEQ multiplex PCR, yet TCRdb's version contains in-frame clones alone and is incomplete. The table has approximately 32,000 clones, roughly 71% seen once; the top ten hold 4%. The source material was peripheral blood, sampled from a patient treated with radiotherapy plus ipilimumab. The source of these receptors is a human donor with non-small cell lung cancer who had stable disease on radiotherapy plus ipilimumab. Each CDR3 is given with its conserved first and last residue. Each record gives: J gene, V gene, clone size, D gene, CDR3 protein, CDR3 DNA. A D gene is named only where the DNA matches it firmly. Size is omitted from some rows. Given values are once, few, many or a class for expanded clones.

TRBJ1-4,TRBV4-1,.,.,CASSQVRLEKLFF,TGCGCCAGCAGCCAAGTCCGTCTTGAAAAACTGTTTTTT
TRBJ2-7,TRBV5-1,.,.,CASSMTGTAGRGQYF,TGCGCCAGCAGCATGACCGGGACGGCCGGCCGGGGGCAGTACTTC
TRBJ1-4,TRBV6-6,.,.,CASSYLPRGANEKLFF,TGTGCCAGCAGTTACCTCCCGCGGGGGGCGAATGAAAAACTGTTTTTT
TRBJ1-1,TRBV7-9,.,TRBD1,CASSLQGVAFF,TGTGCCAGCAGCTTACAGGGGGTAGCTTTCTTT
TRBJ2-3,TRBV29-1,few,.,CSVVAGSTDTQYF,TGCAGCGTTGTTGCCGGGAGCACAGATACGCAGTATTTT
TRBJ1-2,TRBV7-2,medium-sized,.,CASSLRHGYTF,TGTGCCAGCAGCTTAAGGCATGGCTACACCTTC
TRBJ2-2,TRBV5-8,.,.,CASSLGTGVRNTGELFF,TGTGCCAGCAGCTTGGGTACGGGAGTAAGAAACACCGGGGAGCTGTTTTTT
TRBJ2-6,TRBV7-9,.,TRBD2,CASSFTGLAVSGANVLTF,TGTGCCAGCAGCTTTACGGGACTAGCGGTCTCTGGGGCCAACGTCCTGACTTTC
TRBJ2-1,TRBV19,.,.,CASSVSQGFHEQFF,TGTGCCAGTAGTGTCTCCCAGGGGTTCCATGAGCAGTTCTTC
TRBJ2-6,TRBV19,.,TRBD1,CASSIGTGSGANVLTF,TGTGCCAGTAGTATAGGGACAGGATCCGGGGCCAACGTCCTGACTTTC
TRBJ2-2,TRBV9,.,TRBD2,CASSGRLAGTGELFF,TGTGCCAGCAGCGGGAGACTAGCGGGCACCGGGGAGCTGTTTTTT
TRBJ1-4,TRBV15,.,.,CATSRDRGAEKLFF,TGTGCCACCAGCAGGGACCGGGGGGCTGAAAAACTGTTTTTT
TRBJ2-2,TRBV5-6,.,.,CASVLLARGTGELFF,TGTGCCAGCGTCCTCCTGGCTCGCGGTACCGGGGAGCTGTTTTTT
TRBJ2-3,TRBV5-4,.,TRBD2,CASKRDLSTDTQYF,TGTGCCAGCAAGCGGGACCTAAGCACAGATACGCAGTATTTT
TRBJ2-3,TRBV11-3,.,TRBD1,CASSLVANRGADTQYF,TGTGCCAGCAGCTTAGTGGCCAACAGGGGCGCAGATACGCAGTATTTT
TRBJ2-3,TRBV28,.,TRBD2,CASSFGLAGGVYAYF,TGTGCCAGCAGTTTTGGGCTAGCGGGAGGAGTTTACGCGTATTTT
TRBJ2-3,TRBV2,.,.,CASSVRFVSPQYF,TGTGCCAGCAGTGTCAGATTTGTATCTCCGCAGTATTTT
TRBJ1-1,TRBV18,.,TRBD1,CASSPIGKQGDTEAFF,TGTGCCAGCTCACCAATCGGGAAACAGGGGGACACTGAAGCTTTCTTT
TRBJ2-1,TRBV21-1,.,.,CASSKRRSPLYNEQFF,TGTGCCAGCAGCAAACGAAGGAGCCCCCTTTACAATGAGCAGTTCTTC
TRBJ2-3,TRBV9,.,.,CASSPSDLDGDTQYF,TGTGCCAGCAGCCCGAGCGATTTGGACGGAGATACGCAGTATTTT
TRBJ1-3,TRBV7-6,.,.,CASSPGAGTDSGNTIYF,TGTGCCAGCAGCCCCGGGGCAGGGACTGACTCTGGAAACACCATATATTTT
TRBJ1-1,TRBV15,few,.,CATSRGGTGTEAFF,TGTGCCACCAGCAGAGGAGGTACAGGGACTGAAGCTTTCTTT
TRBJ1-2,TRBV18,.,.,CASSPLLTDYGYTF,TGTGCCAGCTCCCCCCTTTTGACGGACTATGGCTACACCTTC
TRBJ1-5,TRBV13,.,.,CASSFSDSNQPQHF,TGTGCCAGCAGCTTCTCAGATAGCAATCAGCCCCAGCATTTT
TRBJ1-1,TRBV2,.,.,CASSEGGESTEAFF,TGTGCCAGCAGTGAGGGGGGGGAAAGCACTGAAGCTTTCTTT
TRBJ2-5,TRBV10-3,.,.,CAISENSRMRGQETQYF,TGTGCCATCAGTGAGAATAGCCGAATGCGAGGACAAGAGACCCAGTACTTC
TRBJ2-3,TRBV29-1,few,.,CSVDSGSDQYF,TGCAGCGTTGATTCAGGTTCGGATCAGTATTTT
TRBJ2-7,TRBV11-2,.,TRBD2,CASSSGDYYEQYF,TGTGCCAGCAGCTCGGGGGACTACTACGAGCAGTACTTC
TRBJ1-1,TRBV6-6,.,.,CASSSTGQPNTEAFF,TGTGCCAGCAGTTCTACAGGACAGCCTAACACTGAAGCTTTCTTT
TRBJ2-4,TRBV19,.,.,CATVRDTGGENIQYF,TGTGCCACTGTTCGCGATACAGGGGGGGAAAACATTCAGTACTTC
TRBJ2-5,TRBV19,.,TRBD2,CASSIMGLAGETQYF,TGTGCCAGTAGTATAATGGGACTAGCGGGAGAGACCCAGTACTTC
TRBJ1-2,TRBV7-2,.,TRBD1,CASSLDRAQRDGYTF,TGTGCCAGCAGCCTTGACAGGGCCCAACGCGATGGCTACACCTTC
TRBJ2-4,TRBV7-9,few,.,CASSLTGTNIQYF,TGTGCCAGCAGCTTAACGGGTACAAACATTCAGTACTTC
TRBJ1-1,TRBV27,.,.,CASSRRGGGGMNTEAFF,TGTGCCAGCAGTCGCCGAGGGGGGGGCGGGATGAACACTGAAGCTTTCTTT
TRBJ2-2,TRBV18,.,.,CASSLQEQRELFF,TGTGCCAGCTCACTCCAGGAGCAACGGGAGCTGTTTTTT
TRBJ2-4,TRBV5-6,.,TRBD2,CASSIGLDIQYF,TGTGCCAGCAGCATCGGACTAGACATTCAGTACTTC
TRBJ1-1,TRBV18,.,.,CASSPQGGVTEAFF,TGTGCCAGCTCACCACAGGGGGGTGTCACTGAAGCTTTCTTT
TRBJ2-4,TRBV23-1,.,.,CASSQKCPARGRVAAKNIQYF,TGCGCCAGCAGTCAAAAATGCCCTGCGAGAGGGCGGGTGGCGGCCAAAAACATTCAGTACTTC
TRBJ1-2,TRBV9,.,.,CASKGPANYGYTF,TGTGCCAGCAAAGGTCCAGCTAACTATGGCTACACCTTC
TRBJ2-7,TRBV14,.,.,CASSRGTPKSEQYF,TGTGCCAGCAGCCGCGGGACTCCAAAGTCGGAGCAGTACTTC
TRBJ1-2,TRBV6-4,.,.,CASSYEFGHAYGYTF,TGTGCCAGCAGTTACGAGTTCGGGCACGCCTATGGCTACACCTTC
TRBJ1-2,TRBV4-3,.,.,CASSQVGQGPDGYTF,TGCGCCAGCAGCCAAGTTGGGCAGGGGCCGGATGGCTACACCTTC
TRBJ2-7,TRBV7-2,.,TRBD2,CASSLIGGAYEQYF,TGTGCCAGCAGCCTCATCGGGGGGGCATACGAGCAGTACTTC